What follows are 3 T cell receptor beta chains derived from one specimen sequenced in a study of T cell repertoires in ileal Crohn's disease. Profiled with immunoSEQ multiplex PCR; TCRdb holds only in-frame clones, not every one. The repertoire includes over 1,500 clones, about 88% of them detected once, and less than 8.5% sits in the top ten. The time point is: neoterminal ileum biopsy at postoperative endoscopy, about 6 months after surgery. The material sequenced was ileal tissue. Receptor source: an adult with Crohn's disease.

Remarks on this clone: Additional DNA sequences in this sample encode the identical CDR3. The rearrangement links TRBV9 to TRBJ2-1; D is perhaps TRBD2 (7 bases). The V end was cut by 0 bases, the J end by 5 bases, with 15 bases between. The germline CDR1 and CDR2 sequences are SGDLS and YYNGEE. This CDR3 has 16 amino acids. The CDR3 here is CASSVVRGGGDNEQFF. The CDR3 DNA sequence: TGTGCCAGCAGCGTAGTTCGGGGAGGGGGGGACAATGAGCAGTTCTTC.

This clone came up a few times. The chain recombines TRBV7-2 with TRBJ1-5; D is unclear. The CDR3 runs to 11 residues. Germline assignment: CDR1 SGHTA and CDR2 FQGNSA. V lost 2 bases and J 9 bases, leaving 5 bases between the germline ends. CDR3 residues: CASSLSGPQHF. The DNA of the CDR3 is TGTGCCAGCAGCTTATCAGGGCCCCAGCATTTT.

A word on this clone: Its ends do not fully match the called genes, so a read error is possible. The genes are TRBV7-9 and TRBJ2-5, with D perhaps TRBD2 (6 bases). The CDR3 sequence is 14 residues long. Germline CDR1 is SEHNR and CDR2 is FQNEAQ (reference sequence). In DNA, the CDR3 is TGTGCCAGCAGCATAGCGGTCCTCCAAGAGACCCAGTACTTC. It codes for CASSIAVLQETQYF. Based on the CDR3 plus reference TRBV7-9 and TRBJ2-5, the full variable domain is DTGVSQNPRHKITKRGQNVTFRCDPISEHNRLYWYRQTLGQGPEFLTYFQNEAQLEKSRLLSDRFSAERPKGSFSTLEIQRTEQGDSAMYLCASSIAVLQETQYFGPGTRLLVL.